This T cell receptor beta chain emerged from a study of T cell responses to AZD1222 COVID-19 vaccine. The method was immunoSEQ multiplex PCR; TCRdb's version includes in-frame clones alone and lacks a portion of them. Found here are approximately 94,000 clones, more than 70% of them singletons; the top ten hold around 4.4%. Germline CDR1 SGHTA, CDR2 FQGNSA. Trimming took 5 bases from V and 7 from J; bases not matched to a gene: 5. The CDR3 covers 14 residues. V usage is TRBV7-2 and J usage is TRBJ2-5; 12 nucleotides line up with TRBD2. The sequence was collected from an adult in good health. The sample was peripheral blood, taken on day 0 of MenACWY control vaccination. In DNA form, the CDR3 reads TGTGCCAGCAGCCCTAGCGGGGGGGCTCGGACCCAGTACTTC. Its translation: CASSPSGGARTQYF.